The present T cell receptor (beta chain) was sequenced within a study of graft-versus-host responses after intestinal transplantation. Study observations and caveats: High graft-versus-host to host-versus-graft T cell clonal ratios marked allografts of patients with graft-donor macrochimerism.

V was pared by 6 bases and J by 5 bases, with 10 bases between. Looked up from germline, CDR1 is WSHSY and CDR2 is SAAADI. The CDR3 loop spans 13 amino acids. Method: immunoSEQ multiplex PCR; TCRdb's copy keeps in-frame clones and lacks some. The sample has 100,000 or so clones, 80% to 95% seen once. Comment on this clone: Its antigen remains unidentified.

Here the sequenced sample was unstimulated CD4+ T cells sorted from spleen or lymph node cells, taken before intestinal transplant. This chain uses TRBV10-2 with TRBJ2-2; no clear D. The receptor was derived from a human donor who received an intestinal transplant. The CDR3 here is CASRELGTGELFF. CDR3 coding DNA: TGCGCCAGCAGAGAGCTAGGAACCGGGGAGCTGTTTTTT.